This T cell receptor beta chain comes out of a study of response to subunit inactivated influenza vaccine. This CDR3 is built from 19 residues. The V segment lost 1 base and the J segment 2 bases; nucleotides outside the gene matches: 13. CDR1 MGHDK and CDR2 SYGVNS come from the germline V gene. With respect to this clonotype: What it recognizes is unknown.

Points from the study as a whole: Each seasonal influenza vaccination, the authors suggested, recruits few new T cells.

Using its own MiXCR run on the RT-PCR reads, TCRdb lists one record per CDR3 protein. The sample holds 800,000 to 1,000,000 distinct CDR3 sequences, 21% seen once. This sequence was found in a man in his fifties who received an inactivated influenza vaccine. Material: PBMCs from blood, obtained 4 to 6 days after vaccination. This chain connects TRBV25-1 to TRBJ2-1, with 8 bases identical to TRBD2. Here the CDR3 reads CASSEWRASGPPTYNEQFF. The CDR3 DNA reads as TGTGCCAGCAGTGAATGGAGGGCTAGCGGGCCCCCGACCTACAATGAGCAGTTCTTC.